These T cell receptor beta chains were read from a single sample in a study of post-analysis software for immune sequencing data. One entry per CDR3 protein results from TCRdb running MiXCR on the PCR reads. Among some 260,000 distinct CDR3 sequences listed, about 40% were seen once. The sequencing input was blood. The receptors come from a girl aged 10 to 17 with multiple sclerosis. The CDR3 runs from the conserved cysteine through the conserved F or W. Each record gives: V gene, J gene, D gene, clone size, CDR3 protein, CDR3 DNA. The D gene is left open where the match is weak. Expanded clones are given a class, and other clones once, few, many or no size at all.

v_gene: TRBV20-1
j_gene: TRBJ2-1
d_gene: TRBD1
abundance: .
CDR3aa: CSAHESRDRGRGGEQFF
CDR3nt: TGCAGTGCTCATGAGTCCCGGGACAGGGGAAGGGGTGGTGAGCAGTTCTTC

v_gene: TRBV15
j_gene: TRBJ2-5
d_gene: TRBD2
abundance: .
CDR3aa: CATSRRLAGMGQETQYF
CDR3nt: TGTGCCACCAGCAGGCGCCTAGCGGGAATGGGGCAAGAGACCCAGTACTTC

v_gene: TRBV29-1
j_gene: TRBJ2-5
d_gene: TRBD2
abundance: .
CDR3aa: CSVSGLAGVETQYF
CDR3nt: TGCAGCGTGTCGGGACTAGCGGGAGTGGAGACCCAGTACTTC

v_gene: TRBV14
j_gene: TRBJ2-3
d_gene: TRBD2
abundance: few
CDR3aa: CASSQSSGSTDTQYF
CDR3nt: TGTGCCAGCAGCCAATCTAGCGGGAGCACAGATACGCAGTATTTT

v_gene: TRBV20-1
j_gene: TRBJ2-4
d_gene: .
abundance: few
CDR3aa: CSASVLGRNIQYF
CDR3nt: TGCAGTGCTAGCGTCCTAGGGCGGAACATTCAGTACTTC

v_gene: TRBV6-5
j_gene: TRBJ1-1
d_gene: .
abundance: many
CDR3aa: CASRGNTEAFF
CDR3nt: TGTGCCAGCCGGGGGAACACTGAAGCTTTCTTT

v_gene: TRBV11-2
j_gene: TRBJ2-5
d_gene: .
abundance: few
CDR3aa: CASSPRGSWQETQYF
CDR3nt: TGTGCCAGCAGCCCTAGGGGGAGCTGGCAAGAGACCCAGTACTTC

v_gene: TRBV28
j_gene: TRBJ1-6
d_gene: .
abundance: .
CDR3aa: CASSIPGSGGKSYNSPLHF
CDR3nt: TGTGCCAGCAGCATTCCGGGATCCGGTGGGAAATCCTATAATTCACCCCTCCACTTT

v_gene: TRBV10-3
j_gene: TRBJ2-7
d_gene: .
abundance: .
CDR3aa: CAISELQGEQYF
CDR3nt: TGTGCCATCTCCGAGTTGCAAGGCGAGCAGTACTTC

v_gene: TRBV15
j_gene: TRBJ1-1
d_gene: .
abundance: many
CDR3aa: CATSRAPNTEAFF
CDR3nt: TGTGCCACCAGCAGAGCTCCGAACACTGAAGCTTTCTTT

v_gene: TRBV6-5
j_gene: TRBJ1-2
d_gene: TRBD1
abundance: .
CDR3aa: CASSYGQGLGGYTF
CDR3nt: TGTGCCAGCAGTTACGGACAGGGGCTGGGTGGCTACACCTTC

v_gene: TRBV20-1
j_gene: TRBJ2-5
d_gene: TRBD1
abundance: .
CDR3aa: CSAQKTGMQQETQYF
CDR3nt: TGCAGTGCTCAAAAGACAGGGATGCAACAAGAGACCCAGTACTTC

v_gene: TRBV5-6
j_gene: TRBJ2-3
d_gene: TRBD1
abundance: .
CDR3aa: CASSLADRARTDTQYF
CDR3nt: TGTGCCAGCAGCTTGGCGGACAGGGCAAGAACAGATACGCAGTATTTT

v_gene: TRBV13
j_gene: TRBJ1-1
d_gene: .
abundance: .
CDR3aa: CASADTRGGSEAFF
CDR3nt: TGTGCCAGCGCCGACACAAGGGGGGGATCTGAAGCTTTCTTT

v_gene: TRBV20-1
j_gene: TRBJ2-5
d_gene: .
abundance: .
CDR3aa: CSASPAGGEQETQYF
CDR3nt: TGCAGTGCTAGCCCCGCAGGGGGGGAACAAGAGACCCAGTACTTC

v_gene: TRBV6-5
j_gene: TRBJ2-1
d_gene: .
abundance: many
CDR3aa: CASSYSTVDNEQFF
CDR3nt: TGTGCCAGCAGTTACTCGACAGTTGACAATGAGCAGTTCTTC

v_gene: TRBV2
j_gene: TRBJ1-5
d_gene: .
abundance: many
CDR3aa: CASSKGPGGNQPQHF
CDR3nt: TGTGCCAGCAGTAAGGGGCCAGGGGGCAATCAGCCCCAGCATTTT

v_gene: TRBV12-3/TRBV12-4
j_gene: TRBJ2-3
d_gene: .
abundance: .
CDR3aa: CASMIADMQYF
CDR3nt: TGTGCCAGCATGATAGCAGATATGCAGTATTTC

v_gene: TRBV19
j_gene: TRBJ1-6
d_gene: TRBD1
abundance: .
CDR3aa: CASSATDREMRSPLHF
CDR3nt: TGTGCCAGTAGTGCAACAGACAGGGAGATGCGTTCACCCCTCCACTTT

v_gene: TRBV6-5
j_gene: TRBJ2-1
d_gene: TRBD2
abundance: .
CDR3aa: CASSGTSGREEQFF
CDR3nt: TGTGCCAGCAGCGGGACTAGCGGGAGGGAAGAGCAGTTCTTC

v_gene: TRBV11-1
j_gene: TRBJ2-5
d_gene: .
abundance: many
CDR3aa: CASSYRRDPQETQYF
CDR3nt: TGTGCCAGCAGCTACCGACGGGATCCCCAAGAGACCCAGTACTTC

v_gene: TRBV6-5
j_gene: TRBJ1-2
d_gene: TRBD1
abundance: many
CDR3aa: CASSYRQGAGGYTF
CDR3nt: TGTGCCAGCAGTTACCGTCAGGGGGCTGGCGGCTACACCTTC

v_gene: TRBV5-1
j_gene: TRBJ1-1
d_gene: TRBD1
abundance: .
CDR3aa: CASSLRQGPTGAFF
CDR3nt: TGCGCCAGCAGCTTGCGACAGGGGCCCACTGGAGCTTTCTTT

v_gene: TRBV5-4
j_gene: TRBJ2-5
d_gene: TRBD1
abundance: .
CDR3aa: CASSTDRGGTQYF
CDR3nt: TGTGCCAGCAGCACAGACAGGGGGGGGACCCAGTACTTC

v_gene: TRBV10-3
j_gene: TRBJ2-7
d_gene: TRBD1
abundance: .
CDR3aa: CAISESVKGQGPEQYF
CDR3nt: TGTGCCATCAGTGAGAGCGTGAAGGGACAGGGTCCCGAGCAGTACTTC

v_gene: TRBV5-6
j_gene: TRBJ1-1
d_gene: .
abundance: many
CDR3aa: CASLSSMNTEAFF
CDR3nt: TGTGCCAGCCTAAGCAGTATGAACACTGAAGCTTTCTTT

v_gene: TRBV4-1
j_gene: TRBJ2-5
d_gene: .
abundance: .
CDR3aa: CASSQDRRGPASGYNEQYF
CDR3nt: TGCGCCAGCAGCCAAGATCGCAGGGGCCCCGCGTCAGGCTACAATGAGCAGTACTTC

v_gene: TRBV9
j_gene: TRBJ1-2
d_gene: .
abundance: many
CDR3aa: CASSVGDRNYGYTF
CDR3nt: TGTGCCAGCAGCGTAGGGGACCGAAACTATGGCTACACCTTC

v_gene: TRBV24-1
j_gene: TRBJ2-5
d_gene: .
abundance: many
CDR3aa: CATSDPGIQETQYF
CDR3nt: TGTGCCACCAGTGATCCCGGAATCCAAGAGACCCAGTACTTC

v_gene: TRBV28
j_gene: TRBJ2-1
d_gene: .
abundance: .
CDR3aa: CASSRPGLSYNEQFF
CDR3nt: TGTGCCAGCAGTCGACCGGGATTGTCCTACAATGAGCAGTTCTTC

v_gene: TRBV12-3/TRBV12-4
j_gene: TRBJ1-5
d_gene: .
abundance: few
CDR3aa: CASRILGNNQPQHF
CDR3nt: TGTGCCAGCAGGATCCTGGGCAACAATCAGCCCCAGCATTTT

v_gene: TRBV11-2
j_gene: TRBJ2-5
d_gene: .
abundance: .
CDR3aa: CASSVPSAETQYF
CDR3nt: TGTGCCAGCAGCGTACCTTCTGCCGAGACCCAGTACTTC

v_gene: TRBV7-8
j_gene: TRBJ2-7
d_gene: TRBD1
abundance: .
CDR3aa: CASSLETGFSYEQYF
CDR3nt: TGTGCCAGCAGCTTAGAGACAGGGTTCTCCTACGAGCAGTACTTC

v_gene: TRBV29-1
j_gene: TRBJ2-1
d_gene: .
abundance: many
CDR3aa: CSVEGRGHEQFF
CDR3nt: TGCAGCGTTGAGGGCCGGGGCCATGAGCAGTTCTTC

v_gene: TRBV7-2
j_gene: TRBJ2-5
d_gene: .
abundance: few
CDR3aa: CASSVHGQQETQYF
CDR3nt: TGTGCCAGCAGCGTACACGGACAGCAAGAGACCCAGTACTTC

v_gene: TRBV24-1
j_gene: TRBJ2-3
d_gene: .
abundance: many
CDR3aa: CATSDLSTPGQTDTQYF
CDR3nt: TGTGCCACCAGTGATTTGTCCACCCCGGGGCAAACAGATACGCAGTATTTT

v_gene: TRBV12-3/TRBV12-4
j_gene: TRBJ2-1
d_gene: .
abundance: many
CDR3aa: CASSFRTGRGGNEQFF
CDR3nt: TGTGCCAGCAGTTTCCGGACAGGGAGGGGGGGAAATGAGCAGTTCTTC

v_gene: TRBV9
j_gene: TRBJ1-2
d_gene: .
abundance: many
CDR3aa: CASKQGSRPLAGYTF
CDR3nt: TGTGCCAGCAAACAGGGAAGTCGGCCCCTGGCGGGCTACACCTTC

v_gene: TRBV29-1
j_gene: TRBJ1-1
d_gene: .
abundance: many
CDR3aa: CSITGTANTEAFF
CDR3nt: TGCAGCATCACCGGGACGGCGAACACTGAAGCTTTCTTT

v_gene: TRBV12-3/TRBV12-4
j_gene: TRBJ1-2
d_gene: .
abundance: .
CDR3aa: CASSTDAFGGRGGYTF
CDR3nt: TGTGCCAGCAGTACCGACGCGTTTGGGGGAAGGGGTGGCTACACCTTC

v_gene: TRBV15
j_gene: TRBJ2-1
d_gene: TRBD2
abundance: many
CDR3aa: CATSRDREGTSGLHNEQFF
CDR3nt: TGTGCCACCAGCAGAGATCGGGAGGGGACTAGCGGGTTACACAATGAGCAGTTCTTC

v_gene: TRBV29-1
j_gene: TRBJ1-1
d_gene: TRBD1
abundance: few
CDR3aa: CSVYLQGRNTEAFF
CDR3nt: TGCAGCGTGTACTTACAGGGGCGGAACACTGAAGCTTTCTTT

v_gene: TRBV20-1
j_gene: TRBJ2-3
d_gene: TRBD2
abundance: .
CDR3aa: CSARDERGGGADTQYF
CDR3nt: TGCAGTGCTAGAGATGAACGGGGGGGTGGTGCAGATACGCAGTATTTT

v_gene: TRBV10-3
j_gene: TRBJ2-7
d_gene: .
abundance: .
CDR3aa: CAITEALNRREQYF
CDR3nt: TGTGCCATCACCGAGGCCCTAAATCGGAGGGAGCAGTACTTC

v_gene: TRBV28
j_gene: TRBJ1-1
d_gene: .
abundance: .
CDR3aa: CASSLGPGFGFDTEAFF
CDR3nt: TGTGCCAGCAGTTTAGGGCCGGGTTTTGGCTTTGACACTGAAGCTTTCTTT

v_gene: TRBV27
j_gene: TRBJ2-2
d_gene: .
abundance: few
CDR3aa: CASSFGWAGELFF
CDR3nt: TGTGCCAGCAGTTTCGGATGGGCCGGGGAGCTGTTTTTT